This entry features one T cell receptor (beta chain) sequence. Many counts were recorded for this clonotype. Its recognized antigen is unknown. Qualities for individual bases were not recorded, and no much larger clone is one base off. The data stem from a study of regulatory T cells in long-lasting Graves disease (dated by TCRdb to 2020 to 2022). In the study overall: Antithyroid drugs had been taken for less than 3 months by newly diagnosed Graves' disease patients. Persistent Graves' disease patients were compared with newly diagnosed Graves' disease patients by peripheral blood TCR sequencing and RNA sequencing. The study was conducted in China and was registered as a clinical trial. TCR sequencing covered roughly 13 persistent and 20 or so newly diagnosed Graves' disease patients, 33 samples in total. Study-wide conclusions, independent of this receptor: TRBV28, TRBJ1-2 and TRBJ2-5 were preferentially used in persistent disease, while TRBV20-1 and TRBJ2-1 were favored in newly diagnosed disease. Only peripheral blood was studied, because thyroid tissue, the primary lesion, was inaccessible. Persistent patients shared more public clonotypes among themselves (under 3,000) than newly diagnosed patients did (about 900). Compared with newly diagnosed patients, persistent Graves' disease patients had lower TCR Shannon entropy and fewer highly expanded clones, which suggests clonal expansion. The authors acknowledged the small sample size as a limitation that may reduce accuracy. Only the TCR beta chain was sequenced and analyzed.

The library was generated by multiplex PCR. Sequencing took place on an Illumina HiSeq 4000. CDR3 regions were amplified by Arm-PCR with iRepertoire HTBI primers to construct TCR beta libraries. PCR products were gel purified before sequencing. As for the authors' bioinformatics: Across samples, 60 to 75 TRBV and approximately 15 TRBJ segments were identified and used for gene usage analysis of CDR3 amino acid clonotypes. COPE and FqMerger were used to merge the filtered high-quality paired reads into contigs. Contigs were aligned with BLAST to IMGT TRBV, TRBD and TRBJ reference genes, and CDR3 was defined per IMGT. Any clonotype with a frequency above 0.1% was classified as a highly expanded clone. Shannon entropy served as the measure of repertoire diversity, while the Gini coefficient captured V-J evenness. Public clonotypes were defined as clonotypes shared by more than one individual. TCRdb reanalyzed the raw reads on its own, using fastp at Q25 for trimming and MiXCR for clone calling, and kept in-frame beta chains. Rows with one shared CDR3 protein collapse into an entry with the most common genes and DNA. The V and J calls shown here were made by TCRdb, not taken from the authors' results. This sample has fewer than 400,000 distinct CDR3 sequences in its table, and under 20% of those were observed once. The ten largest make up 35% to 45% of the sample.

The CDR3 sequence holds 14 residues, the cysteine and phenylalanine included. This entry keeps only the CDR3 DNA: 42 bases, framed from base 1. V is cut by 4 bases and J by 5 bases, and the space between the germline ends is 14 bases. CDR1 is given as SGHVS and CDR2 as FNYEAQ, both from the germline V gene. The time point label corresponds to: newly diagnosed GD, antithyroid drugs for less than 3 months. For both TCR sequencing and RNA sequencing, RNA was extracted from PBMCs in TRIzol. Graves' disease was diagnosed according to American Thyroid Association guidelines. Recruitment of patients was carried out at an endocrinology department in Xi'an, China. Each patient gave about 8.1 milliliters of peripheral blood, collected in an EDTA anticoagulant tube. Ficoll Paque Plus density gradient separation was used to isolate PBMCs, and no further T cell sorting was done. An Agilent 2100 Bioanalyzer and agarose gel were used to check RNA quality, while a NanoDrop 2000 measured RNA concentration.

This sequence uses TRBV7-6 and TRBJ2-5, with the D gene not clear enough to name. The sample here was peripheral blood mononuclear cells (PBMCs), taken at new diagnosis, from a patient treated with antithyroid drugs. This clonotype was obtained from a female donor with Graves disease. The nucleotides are TGTGCCAGCAGCTCCACTTGGGTTTCCGAGACCCAGTACTTC. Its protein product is CASSSTWVSETQYF. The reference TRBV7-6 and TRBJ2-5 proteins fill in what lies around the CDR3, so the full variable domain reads GAGVSQSPRYKVTKRGQDVALRCDPISGHVSLYWYRQALGQGPEFLTYFNYEAQQDKSGLPNDRFSAERPEGSISTLTIQRTEQRDSAMYRCASSSTWVSETQYFGPGTRLLVL.